This TCR beta chain was captured in a study of OX40 agonist ivuxolimab in advanced cancers. There are 15 residues in the CDR3. The germline gives CDR1 MNHEY, CDR2 SMNVEV (reference sequence). Trimming took 5 bases from V and 0 from J, leaving 12 bases between them. The table came from immunoSEQ multiplex PCR; TCRdb's copy has only in-frame clones and leaves some out. The data contain 60,000 or so clones, over 75% of them singletons. This sequence joins TRBV27 and TRBJ2-3, with D possibly TRBD2 on 7 matching bases. The clonotype comes from an adult with an advanced solid tumor such as melanoma, head and neck, liver or kidney cancer. The sequenced sample was CD4+ or CD8+ T cells sorted from blood, obtained in a trial of the OX40 agonist ivuxolimab. The CDR3: CASSDGGPSTDTQYF. CDR3 bases: TGTGCCAGCAGTGACGGGGGGCCGAGCACAGATACGCAGTATTTT.